This T cell receptor (beta chain) is from a study of T cells after posttransplantation cyclophosphamide. Whole-study results and caveats: After PTCy, TRB diversity resembled that of CNI/methotrexate controls. Donor CD8+ memory clones often dominated recipient blood repertoires at later times.

TCRdb's table, derived via immunoSEQ multiplex PCR, lists solely in-frame clones and lacks some. This repertoire lists approximately 27,000 clones without singletons; approximately 1.5% sits in the top ten. This clone was seen at least ten times. As yet, its antigen is unknown. V shed 3 bases, J shed 0 bases, and the junction held 2 bases outside the gene matches. The CDR3 totals 15 residues. CDR1 is MNHNS, CDR2 SASEGT, per germline. The J gene is TRBJ2-4, the V gene TRBV6-1; 7 bases agree with TRBD1. The sample comprised PBMCs. The sequence was obtained from a man aged 50-59 years in good health, CMV-negative, and a related stem cell transplant donor. CDR3 residues: CASSETGLAKNIQYF. The DNA for the CDR3 is TGTGCCAGCAGTGAGACAGGGCTAGCCAAAAACATTCAGTACTTC.